This T cell receptor (beta chain) was found in a study of PD-1 blockade in classical Hodgkin lymphoma. Points from the study as a whole: It was reported that newly diagnosed patients had less baseline TCR diversity than healthy donors. Significant TCR diversity gains by C4D1 occurred in CD4+ but not CD8+ cells. Those achieving complete response showed baseline diversity like newly diagnosed patients.

Germline V gives CDR1 ENHRY, CDR2 SYGVKD. V shed 10 bases, J shed 7 bases, and the junction held 12 bases outside the gene matches. There are 14 residues in the CDR3. Notes on this clone: Antigen unknown.

Every patient relapsed after autologous stem cell transplantation, and brentuximab vedotin exposure varied. Assay used: immunoSEQ multiplex PCR; TCRdb lists only in-frame clones, some missing. The sample lists 35,000 to 50,000 clones; approximately 83% were seen once. The sequencing here drew on peripheral blood mononuclear cells (PBMCs), taken at baseline. The clonotype comes from a human donor with classical Hodgkin lymphoma. This sequence joins TRBV10-3 and TRBJ1-1, with 10 positions matching TRBD1. CDR3 sequence (DNA): TGTGCCACCACCGAGGGACAGGGGAAGGTTGAAGCTTTCTTT. Translation: CATTEGQGKVEAFF.